These 4 T cell receptor beta chains were sequenced from one sample in a study of lymphopenia after photon versus proton radiotherapy. Sequencing used immunoSEQ multiplex PCR; TCRdb keeps in-frame clones, though not all of them. This sample has over 10,000 clones, with less than 90% found just once. The sample in question was peripheral blood, obtained from a patient treated with photon-based radiotherapy. These receptors originate from a man in his 60s with pancreatic cancer.

V gene TRBV28 combines with J gene TRBJ2-7; unclear D gene. This CDR3 contains 13 residues. Per germline, CDR1 MDHEN and CDR2 SYDVKM. V was trimmed by 6 bases and J by 0 bases, leaving 9 bases between them. The CDR3 sequence is CASRVQHSYEQYF. The CDR3 nucleotides read TGTGCCAGCAGAGTCCAACACTCCTACGAGCAGTACTTC.

This sequence joins TRBV19 and TRBJ1-2; 12 bases line up with TRBD1. J lost 6 bases, V lost 5 bases, and 7 bases had no gene match. Germline CDR1 and CDR2: LNHDA and SQIVND (reference sequence). This CDR3 has 15 amino acids. The DNA of the CDR3 is TGTGCCAGTAGTGCCGGGACAGGGGGCAATCATGGCTACACCTTC. As protein: CASSAGTGGNHGYTF.

V and J are TRBV5-1 and TRBJ1-1; 8 nucleotides match TRBD1. The V gene's germline CDR1 is SGHRS and CDR2 YFSETQ. The V and J ends lost 5 bases and 4 bases, in that order; junction bases with no gene match: 7. The length of the CDR3 is 14 residues. CDR3 nucleotides: TGCGCCAGCAGTAGGGGACAGGAGGGCACTGAAGCTTTCTTT. This translates into CASSRGQEGTEAFF.

The J gene is TRBJ1-2, the V gene TRBV19, with D possibly being TRBD1 (5 bases). V lost 0 bases to trimming and J lost 4 bases, with 39 bases between them. The CDR3 has 24 residues. Per the germline V gene, CDR1 is LNHDA and CDR2 is SQIVND (reference sequence). The CDR3 region is CASSIDLYSVVRVRSGRTLYGYTF. CDR3 sequence (DNA): TGTGCCAGTAGTATAGATCTATACTCCGTGGTCCGGGTTAGGTCGGGTCGGACACTCTATGGCTACACCTTC.